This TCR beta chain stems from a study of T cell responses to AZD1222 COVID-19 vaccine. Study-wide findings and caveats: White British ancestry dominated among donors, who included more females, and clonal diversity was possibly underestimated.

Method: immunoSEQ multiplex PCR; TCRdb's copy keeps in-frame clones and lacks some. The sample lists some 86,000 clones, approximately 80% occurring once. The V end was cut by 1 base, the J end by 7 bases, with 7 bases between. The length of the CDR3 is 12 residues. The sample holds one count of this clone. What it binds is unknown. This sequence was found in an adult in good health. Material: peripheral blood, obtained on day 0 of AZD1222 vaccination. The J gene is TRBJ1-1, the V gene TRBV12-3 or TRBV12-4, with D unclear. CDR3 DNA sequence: TGTGCCAGCAGTTTAGGGCCAGGTGAAGCTTTCTTT. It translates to CASSLGPGEAFF.